Each of the 24 T cell receptor beta chains below was sequenced from the same sample in a study of shared clonotypes between healthy human individuals. In the naive CD8 group, cells lacked CD45RO and were positively selected for CCR7, so terminally differentiated effector memory CD45RA+ cells were left out. Some clones are missing from TCRdb's copy, which holds only in-frame ones; the method was immunoSEQ multiplex PCR. The table records fewer than 850,000 clones, about 96% of them present only once. Sequencing used naive CD8+ T cells sorted from blood. Receptors were obtained from a man aged 25-45 years in good health.

The rearrangement uses TRBV27 and TRBJ1-1, with TRBD1 as a possible D gene (5 bases). The V gene's germline CDR1 is MNHEY and CDR2 SMNVEV (reference sequence). This CDR3 region has 13 residues. Trimming pared 6 bases from V and 1 base from J, leaving 9 bases between. CDR3 sequence: CASRTQGNTEAFF. Written as DNA, the CDR3 is TGTGCCAGCAGAACTCAGGGGAACACTGAAGCTTTCTTT.

The chain joins TRBV27 to TRBJ2-7, with D maybe TRBD1 (6 bases). The germline gives CDR1 MNHEY, CDR2 SMNVEV (reference sequence). The CDR3 runs to 12 residues. V lost 9 bases, J lost 0 bases, and 9 bases lay in between. CDR3 protein: CARDRSSYEQYF. DNA of the CDR3: TGTGCCAGGGACAGAAGCTCCTACGAGCAGTACTTC.

This chain links TRBV13 with TRBJ1-1; 9 bases line up with TRBD1. The germline gives CDR1 PRHDT, CDR2 FYEKMQ (reference sequence). With V trimmed by 4 bases and J by 1 base, 10 bases remained unmatched. The CDR3 totals 17 residues. CDR3 sequence: CASSYQPPGQGNTEAFF. Written as DNA, the CDR3 is TGTGCCAGCAGCTACCAGCCACCGGGACAGGGGAACACTGAAGCTTTCTTT.

The rearrangement links TRBV27 to TRBJ2-3, with a weak D call TRBD2 (6 bases). The CDR3 covers 16 residues. V lost 7 bases, J lost 2 bases, and 19 bases lay in between. Germline-derived CDR1 and CDR2 are MNHEY and SMNVEV (reference sequence). The CDR3 reads CASTRGSGPYTDTQYF. The CDR3 DNA follows: TGTGCCAGCACCCGGGGTAGCGGTCCTTACACAGATACGCAGTATTTT.

This rearrangement joins TRBV5-1 to TRBJ2-7; TRBD2 agrees at 10 bases. CDR3 length: 16 residues. V shed 0 bases, J shed 4 bases, and the junction held 7 bases outside the gene matches. Germline V gene data show CDR1 as SGHRS and CDR2 as YFSETQ. This CDR3 reads CASSLALGLASYEQYF. In DNA, the CDR3 is TGCGCCAGCAGCTTGGCCTTGGGACTAGCGTCATACGAGCAGTACTTC.

This clone was recorded once. The chain combines TRBV7-6 with TRBJ1-4; weak D call: TRBD1 (5 bases). V gave up 1 base and J gave up 4 bases, with 13 bases separating them. This CDR3 has 16 residues. Germline assignment: CDR1 SGHVS and CDR2 FNYEAQ. CDR3 sequence (DNA): TGTGCCAGCAGCTTAGAAACCGGGACGGGTAATGAAAAACTGTTTTTT. As protein: CASSLETGTGNEKLFF.

The chain carries TRBV29-1 and TRBJ2-3; 9 bases are shared with TRBD2. CDR3 length: 15 residues. Trimming took 7 bases from V and 4 from J; bases not matched to a gene: 12. Per germline, CDR1 SQVTM and CDR2 ANQGSEA. The CDR3 sequence is CSALARKREADTQYF. The CDR3 DNA follows: TGCAGCGCGCTAGCCCGGAAGCGGGAGGCAGATACGCAGTATTTT.

This chain links TRBV27 with TRBJ1-5, with 7 bases identical to TRBD1. The ends lost 6 bases at V and 5 bases at J; junction bases unmatched: 4. The CDR3 contains 13 residues. CDR1 is MNHEY and CDR2 is SMNVEV in the germline V gene (reference sequence). The CDR3 loop reads CASRGQDHQPQHF. DNA for the CDR3: TGTGCCAGCAGAGGACAGGACCATCAGCCCCAGCATTTT.

The CDR3 reads CASAAGLAGFSEQFF. CDR3 nucleotide sequence: TGTGCCAGCGCGGCCGGACTAGCCGGTTTTAGTGAGCAGTTCTTC. The genes are TRBV11-2 and TRBJ2-1, with 8 positions matching TRBD2. Trimming removed 8 bases from V and 9 bases from J; junction bases left unmatched: 15. The CDR3 has 15 amino acids. Germline-derived CDR1 and CDR2 are SGHAT and FQNNGV.

This chain connects TRBV5-8 to TRBJ2-7, with 8 bases lining up with TRBD2. CDR3 length: 15 residues. V lost 3 bases and J lost 3; bases outside the gene matches: 8. Per germline, CDR1 SGHTS and CDR2 YDEGEE. The CDR3 here is CASSSPRAGGYEQYF. The CDR3 DNA reads as TGTGCCAGCAGCTCCCCCCGGGCGGGGGGCTACGAGCAGTACTTC.

The chain links TRBV10-1 to TRBJ1-1; D unclear. The CDR3 consists of 15 residues. CDR1 and CDR2 from the germline V gene are WNHNN and SYGVQD (reference sequence). V lost 1 base to trimming and J lost 0 bases, with 9 bases between them. CDR3: CASSELRVMNTEAFF. CDR3 nucleotide sequence: TGCGCCAGCAGTGAGTTGAGGGTAATGAACACTGAAGCTTTCTTT.

V is TRBV28 and J is TRBJ2-1; D is possibly TRBD1 (8 bases). CDR3 length equals 15 residues. V lost 5 bases and J lost 5, with 16 bases in between. Germline assignment: CDR1 MDHEN and CDR2 SYDVKM. The CDR3 DNA sequence: TGTGCCAGCAGTGCTAACAGGGGGGGGAACAATGAGCAGTTCTTC. It translates to CASSANRGGNNEQFF.

The chain is built from TRBV5-1 and TRBJ2-1; the D call may be TRBD1 or TRBD2 (5 bases each). V was shortened by 0 bases and J by 15 bases, with 16 bases between the two germline ends. CDR1 is SGHRS and CDR2 is YFSETQ in the germline V gene. The CDR3 spans 13 residues. The CDR3 region has the DNA TGCGCCAGCAGCTTGGATATCCGGGACGCCGTGTTCTTC. Translation gives CASSLDIRDAVFF.

The chain joins TRBV10-3 to TRBJ2-7; no clear D. With 5 bases removed from V and 2 bases from J, the gap between germline ends came to 16 bases. Germline loops: CDR1 ENHRY, CDR2 SYGVKD. The CDR3 has 15 residues. The CDR3 nucleotides read TGTGCCATCAGTCCCTCGGAAGGCGCTACCTACGAGCAGTACTTC. This gives the protein CAISPSEGATYEQYF.

V is TRBV2 and J is TRBJ2-7; TRBD1 is a possible D gene (6 bases). V lost 4 bases and J 0 bases, leaving 10 bases between the germline ends. The germline V gene has CDR1 SNHLY and CDR2 FYNNEI. The CDR3 length is 14 residues. This chain's CDR3 is CASSGTEFSYEQYF. The CDR3 DNA reads TGTGCCAGCAGTGGGACAGAATTCTCCTACGAGCAGTACTTC.

V usage is TRBV29-1 and J usage is TRBJ2-1, with TRBD2 matching 9 bases. The CDR3 consists of 13 residues. Germline CDR1 is SQVTM and CDR2 is ANQGSEA. The J segment lost 7 bases and the V segment lost 4 bases, leaving 5 bases of the junction unmatched. The CDR3 spells CSVGTSDLNEQFF. The CDR3 DNA sequence: TGCAGCGTTGGGACTAGCGATCTGAATGAGCAGTTCTTC.

This chain links TRBV7-9 with TRBJ2-7; 7 bases are a match to TRBD2. Germline lookup yields CDR1 SEHNR and CDR2 FQNEAQ (reference sequence). After removal of 2 bases from V and 3 bases from J, the junction contained 1 base not matched to a gene. The length of the CDR3 is 13 residues. The CDR3: CASSLRDYYEQYF. For the CDR3, the DNA is TGTGCCAGCAGCTTAAGGGACTACTACGAGCAGTACTTC.

The chain recombines TRBV9 with TRBJ1-1, with TRBD1 matching over 7 bases. This CDR3 contains 12 residues. V lost 4 bases to trimming and J lost 5 bases; unmatched junction nucleotides: 2. The V gene's germline CDR1 is SGDLS and CDR2 YYNGEE. CDR3 coding DNA: TGTGCCAGCAGCTCCAGGGGGACTGAAGCTTTCTTT. It encodes CASSSRGTEAFF.

The V gene is TRBV7-9, the J gene TRBJ1-4; no clear D gene. The CDR3 totals 16 residues. The germline V gene encodes CDR1 SEHNR and CDR2 FQNEAQ (reference sequence). The V gene lost 6 bases and the J gene lost 1 base, with 15 bases spanning the gap. The CDR3 is CASRPRLGETNEKLFF. Written as DNA, the CDR3 is TGTGCCAGCAGACCAAGACTGGGTGAAACTAATGAAAAACTGTTTTTT.

The chain joins TRBV29-1 to TRBJ2-1; TRBD1 might be the D (6 bases). The CDR3 runs to 13 residues. From germline, CDR1 is SQVTM and CDR2 ANQGSEA. Trimming shortened V by 3 bases and J by 6 bases, and 12 bases separated the two germline ends. The CDR3 DNA reads TGCAGCGTTGACAGGGTAGGGGGCAATGAGCAGTTCTTC. This codes for CSVDRVGGNEQFF.

The rearrangement joins TRBV27 to TRBJ2-7; 15 nucleotides line up with TRBD2. This CDR3 region has 18 residues. The V gene's germline CDR1 is MNHEY and CDR2 SMNVEV (reference sequence). Trimming cost V 6 bases and J 3 bases; bases outside gene matches: 12. CDR3 coding DNA: TGTGCCAGCAGAGCCAACGGACTAGCGGGAGGGCCGGACTACGAGCAGTACTTC. Translation: CASRANGLAGGPDYEQYF.

The rearrangement links TRBV27 to TRBJ2-7; D possibly corresponds to TRBD2 (6 bases). The CDR3 has 15 amino acids. Trimming shortened V by 1 base and J by 4 bases, and 14 bases separated the two germline ends. Germline V CDR1 and CDR2: MNHEY, SMNVEV (reference sequence). Here the CDR3 DNA reads TGTGCCAGCAGTTTATTAGGGGAGGTGGCTTACGAGCAGTACTTC. Protein: CASSLLGEVAYEQYF.

The V call is TRBV7-9, the J call TRBJ2-7; D is unresolved. Germline V lookup: CDR1 SEHNR, CDR2 FQNEAQ (reference sequence). Trimming pared 5 bases from V and 0 bases from J, leaving 17 bases between. CDR3 size: 16 residues. The CDR3 loop reads CASSRTMGERSYEQYF. CDR3 coding DNA: TGTGCCAGCAGCCGAACAATGGGTGAACGCTCCTACGAGCAGTACTTC. The full variable domain, its missing parts supplied by reference TRBV7-9 and TRBJ2-7, is DTGVSQNPRHKITKRGQNVTFRCDPISEHNRLYWYRQTLGQGPEFLTYFQNEAQLEKSRLLSDRFSAERPKGSFSTLEIQRTEQGDSAMYLCASSRTMGERSYEQYFGPGTRLTVT.

The V and J genes are TRBV4-2 and TRBJ2-2; 10 nucleotides agree with TRBD2. The CDR3 length is 19 residues. Trimming removed 2 bases from V and 5 bases from J; junction bases left unmatched: 14. The V gene's germline CDR1 is LGHNA and CDR2 YNFKEQ. CDR3 sequence (DNA): TGTGCCAGCAGCCAATACCCGGGCGGCCTAGCGGGAGTTACCGGGGAGCTGTTTTTT. Translating it yields CASSQYPGGLAGVTGELFF.